The source of this T cell receptor beta chain is a study of shared clonotypes between healthy human individuals. This table comes from immunoSEQ multiplex PCR, and its TCRdb copy is limited to in-frame clones, with some not included. The sample lists about 700,000 clones; about 91% were seen once. Positive CCR7 selection of CD45RO-negative cells yielded the naive CD8 cells, and terminally differentiated effector memory CD45RA+ cells were excluded. This CDR3 is built from 13 residues. V was cut by 2 bases and J by 7 bases, with 11 bases left in between. From germline, CDR1 is SGHTA and CDR2 FQGNSA. This clonotype was obtained from a man younger than 40 in good health. This chain links TRBV7-2 with TRBJ1-1; D gene unclear. Input material: naive CD8+ T cells sorted from blood. The CDR3 coding sequence is TGTGCCAGCAGCTTACAGCGGGGTAATGAAGCTTTCTTT. Protein sequence: CASSLQRGNEAFF.